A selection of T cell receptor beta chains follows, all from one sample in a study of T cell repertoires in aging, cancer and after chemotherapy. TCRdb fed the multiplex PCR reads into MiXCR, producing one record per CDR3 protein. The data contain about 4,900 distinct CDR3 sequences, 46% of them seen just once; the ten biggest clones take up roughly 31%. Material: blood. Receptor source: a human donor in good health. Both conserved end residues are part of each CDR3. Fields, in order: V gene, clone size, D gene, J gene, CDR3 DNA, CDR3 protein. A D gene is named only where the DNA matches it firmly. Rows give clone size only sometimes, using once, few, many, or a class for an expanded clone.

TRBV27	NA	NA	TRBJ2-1	TGTGCCAGCACCAGACCGGGGGGCCCGAATGAGCAGTTCTTC	CASTRPGGPNEQFF
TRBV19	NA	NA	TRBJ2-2	TGTGCCAGTAGTATAGGTCAGGGGAGCACCGGGGAGCTGTTTTTT	CASSIGQGSTGELFF
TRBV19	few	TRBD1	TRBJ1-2	TGTGCCAGTAGTATATACAGGGGGAACGTGGAAAGTCACTATGGCTACACCTTC	CASSIYRGNVESHYGYTF
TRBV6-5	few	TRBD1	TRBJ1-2	TGTGCCAGCACCGAGCGGGACAGCGCACCTTATGGCTACACCTTC	CASTERDSAPYGYTF
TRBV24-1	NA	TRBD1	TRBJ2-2	TGTGCCACCCAGGGGGCTTCGAACACCGGGGAGCTGTTTTTT	CATQGASNTGELFF
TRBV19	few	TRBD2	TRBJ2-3	TGTGCCAGTAGTAAAGGTTACGCGGGAGGGGGCACAGATACGCAGTATTTT	CASSKGYAGGGTDTQYF
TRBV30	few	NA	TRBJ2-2	TGTGCCTGGGGGTTAGGGGGGACGAACACCGGGGAGCTGTTTTTT	CAWGLGGTNTGELFF
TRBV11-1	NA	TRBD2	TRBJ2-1	TGTGCCAGCAGCTTGGGACTAGCGGAGGAGCAGTTCTTC	CASSLGLAEEQFF
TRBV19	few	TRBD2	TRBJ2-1	TGTGCCAGTAGTGACACTAGCGTGGATGAGCAGTTCTTC	CASSDTSVDEQFF
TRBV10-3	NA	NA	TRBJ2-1	TGTGCCATCAGTATCGCAGCCGGAGGGAACAATGAGCAGTTCTTC	CAISIAAGGNNEQFF
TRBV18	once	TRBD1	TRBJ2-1	TGTGCCAGCTCATTCCGACAGGGGCCGGTGAATGAGCAGTTCTTC	CASSFRQGPVNEQFF
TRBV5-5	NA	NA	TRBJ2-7	TGTGCCAGCAGCCTTGCAGAAGGGGTCTTCTACGAGCAGTACTTC	CASSLAEGVFYEQYF
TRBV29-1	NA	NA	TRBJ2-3	TGCAGCGTACCCCGGGACCACCGACGAACAGATACGCAGTATTTT	CSVPRDHRRTDTQYF
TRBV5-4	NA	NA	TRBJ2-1	TGTGCCAGCAGCTTGCCCGCGAATGAGCAGTTCTTC	CASSLPANEQFF
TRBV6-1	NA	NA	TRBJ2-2	TGTGCCAGCAGTGAACGGGGGCGGGCCGGGGAGCTGTTTTTT	CASSERGRAGELFF
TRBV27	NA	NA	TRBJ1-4	TGTGCCAGCAGTCAAAACAGGGCAACTAATGAAAAACTGTTTTTT	CASSQNRATNEKLFF
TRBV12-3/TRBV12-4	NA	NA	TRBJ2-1	TGTGCCAGCAGTTTCCGGGGGACAGCCCAACTAGGCCGCTACAATGAGCAGTTCTTC	CASSFRGTAQLGRYNEQFF
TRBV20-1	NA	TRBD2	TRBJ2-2	TGCAGTGCTAGCCTCCCGACTAGCGGGGGCCGAGCGAACACCGGGGAGCTGTTTTTT	CSASLPTSGGRANTGELFF
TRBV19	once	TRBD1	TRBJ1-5	TGTGCCAGTATAGACAGGGCCGCCAATCAGCCCCAGCATTTT	CASIDRAANQPQHF
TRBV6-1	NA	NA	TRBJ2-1	TGTGCCAGCGAGAACAATGAGCAGTTCTTC	CASENNEQFF
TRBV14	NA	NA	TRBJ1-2	TGTGCCAGCAGCCAAGATCGGGCCCAGGCCGGCTATGGCTACACCTTC	CASSQDRAQAGYGYTF
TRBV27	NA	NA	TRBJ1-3	TGTGCCAGCAGTTCCTCAGCTGGAAACACCATATATTTT	CASSSSAGNTIYF
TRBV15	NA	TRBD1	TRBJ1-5	TGTGCCACCAGCAGAGGGAGGACAGGGGAACAGCCCCAGCATTTT	CATSRGRTGEQPQHF
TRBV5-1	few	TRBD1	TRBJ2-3	TGTGCCAGCAGCTTGACAGGGAGAGCAGATACGCAGTATTTT	CASSLTGRADTQYF
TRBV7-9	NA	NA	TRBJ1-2	TGTGCCAGCAGCTTGGACAGCTTGGCTGGCTACACCTTC	CASSLDSLAGYTF
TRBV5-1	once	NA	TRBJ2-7	TGTGCCAGCAGCTTGGTTACTAGAGTAGCCTACGAGCAGTACTTC	CASSLVTRVAYEQYF
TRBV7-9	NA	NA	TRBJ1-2	TGTGCCAGCAGCTTAGTCGGCAGGAGCTACTATGGCTACACCTTC	CASSLVGRSYYGYTF
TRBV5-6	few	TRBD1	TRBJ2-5	TGTGCCAGCAGCTCGTGGACAGGGGGCGTAGGGTCTAGCGGGTACCAAGAGACCCAGTACTTC	CASSSWTGGVGSSGYQETQYF
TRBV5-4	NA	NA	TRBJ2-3	TGTGCCCTCTCGAGGGGGGGGCCTTCCGCAGATACGCAGTATTTT	CALSRGGPSADTQYF
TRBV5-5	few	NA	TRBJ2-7	TGTGCCAGCAGCCTACGGGACGTTGGACGCGCCGAGCAGTACTTC	CASSLRDVGRAEQYF
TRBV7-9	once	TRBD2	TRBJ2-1	TGTGCCAGCAGCTTAGGTGGACTAGGGAGGGGCAATGAGCAGTTCTTC	CASSLGGLGRGNEQFF
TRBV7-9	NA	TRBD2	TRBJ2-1	TGTGCCAGCAGCCCCTCGGGACTAGCGGGAGCTCTGGGGAATGAGCAGTTCTTC	CASSPSGLAGALGNEQFF
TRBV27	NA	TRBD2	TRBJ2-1	TGTGCCAGCAGCTCTACTAGCGTAGGTGAGCAGTTCTTC	CASSSTSVGEQFF
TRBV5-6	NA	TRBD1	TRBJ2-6	TGTGCCAGCAGCACGGGACAGGGGGCGACTGGGGCCAACGTCCTGACTTTC	CASSTGQGATGANVLTF
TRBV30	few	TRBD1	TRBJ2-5	TGTGCCTGGAGTTCGGGACAGGGGGCCCAAGAGACCCAGTACTTC	CAWSSGQGAQETQYF
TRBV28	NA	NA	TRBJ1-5	TGTGCCAGCAGTTTAGGAGACACTAATCAGCCCCAGCATTTT	CASSLGDTNQPQHF
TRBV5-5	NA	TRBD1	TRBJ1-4	TGTGCCAGCAGGCCCCATGGACAGGGCAGTGAAAAACTGTTTTTT	CASRPHGQGSEKLFF